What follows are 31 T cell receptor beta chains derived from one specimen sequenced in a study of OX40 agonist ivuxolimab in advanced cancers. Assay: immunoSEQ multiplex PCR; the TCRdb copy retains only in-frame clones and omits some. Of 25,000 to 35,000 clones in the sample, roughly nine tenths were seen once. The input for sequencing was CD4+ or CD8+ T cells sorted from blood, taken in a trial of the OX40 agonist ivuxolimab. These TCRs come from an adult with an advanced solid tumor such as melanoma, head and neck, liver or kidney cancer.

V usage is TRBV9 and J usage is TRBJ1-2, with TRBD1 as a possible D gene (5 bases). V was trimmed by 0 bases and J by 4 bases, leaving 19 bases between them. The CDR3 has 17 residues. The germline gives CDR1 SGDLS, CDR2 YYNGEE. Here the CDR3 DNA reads TGTGCCAGCAGCGTAGCAGTCTCGCCAGGGAACTCCTATGGCTACACCTTC. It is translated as CASSVAVSPGNSYGYTF.

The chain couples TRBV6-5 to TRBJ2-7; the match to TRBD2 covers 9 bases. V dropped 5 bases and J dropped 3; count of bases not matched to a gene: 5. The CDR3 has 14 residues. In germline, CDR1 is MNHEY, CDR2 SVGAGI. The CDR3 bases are TGTGCCAGCAGTAGCGGGGGGATCGGCTACGAGCAGTACTTC. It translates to CASSSGGIGYEQYF.

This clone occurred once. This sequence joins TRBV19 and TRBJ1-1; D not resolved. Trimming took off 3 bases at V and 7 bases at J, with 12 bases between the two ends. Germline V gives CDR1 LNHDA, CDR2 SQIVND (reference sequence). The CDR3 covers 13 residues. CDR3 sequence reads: CASSMGGHDEAFF. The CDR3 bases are TGTGCCAGTAGTATGGGCGGTCATGATGAAGCTTTCTTT.

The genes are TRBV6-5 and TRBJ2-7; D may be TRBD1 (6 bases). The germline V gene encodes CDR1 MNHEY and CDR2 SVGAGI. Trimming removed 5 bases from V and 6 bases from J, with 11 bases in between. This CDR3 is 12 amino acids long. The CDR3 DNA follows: TGTGCCAGCAGTCCTACAGGGCTCGAGCAGTACTTC. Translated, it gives CASSPTGLEQYF.

CDR3 loop: CASSLSAASTIYF. The CDR3 DNA follows: TGTGCCAGCAGTTTATCGGCAGCATCTACCATATATTTT. The chain uses TRBV27 and TRBJ1-3, with D unclear. V gave up 0 bases and J gave up 10 bases, with 10 bases separating them. This CDR3 has 13 residues. Per the germline V gene, CDR1 is MNHEY and CDR2 is SMNVEV (reference sequence).

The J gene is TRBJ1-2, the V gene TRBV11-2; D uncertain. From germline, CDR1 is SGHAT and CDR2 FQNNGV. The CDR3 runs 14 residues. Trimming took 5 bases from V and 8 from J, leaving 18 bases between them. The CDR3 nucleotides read TGTGCCAGCAGCCCCCGCCTAGGTGTCCGGGGCTACACCTTC. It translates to CASSPRLGVRGYTF.

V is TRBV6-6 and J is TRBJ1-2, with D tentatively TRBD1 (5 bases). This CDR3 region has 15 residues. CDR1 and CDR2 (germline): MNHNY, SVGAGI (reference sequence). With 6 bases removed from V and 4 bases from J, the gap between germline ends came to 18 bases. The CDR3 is CASSPGVPGPYGYTF. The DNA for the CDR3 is TGTGCCAGCAGCCCAGGCGTCCCAGGGCCCTATGGCTACACCTTC.

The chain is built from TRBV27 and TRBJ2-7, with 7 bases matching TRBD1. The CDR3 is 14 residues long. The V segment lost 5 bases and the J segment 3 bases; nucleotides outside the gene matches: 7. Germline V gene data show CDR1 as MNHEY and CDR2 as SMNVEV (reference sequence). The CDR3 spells CASSPRAGGYEQYF. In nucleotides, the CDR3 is TGTGCCAGCAGTCCCAGGGCAGGGGGCTACGAGCAGTACTTC.

The CDR3 DNA reads TGTGCCAGCAGTGAAAACAGGTTCTCCTACGAGCAGTACTTC. Translating gives CASSENRFSYEQYF. V is TRBV6-1 and J is TRBJ2-7, with D perhaps matching TRBD1 (5 bases). CDR3 length: 14 residues. Germline-derived CDR1 and CDR2 are MNHNS and SASEGT. Trimming removed 2 bases from V and 0 bases from J, with 8 bases in between.

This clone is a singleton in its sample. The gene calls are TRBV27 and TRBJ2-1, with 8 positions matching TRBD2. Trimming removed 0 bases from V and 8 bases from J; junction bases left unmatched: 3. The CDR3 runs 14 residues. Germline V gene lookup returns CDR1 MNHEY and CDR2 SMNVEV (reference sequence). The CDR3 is CASSLSPGGDEQFF. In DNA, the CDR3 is TGTGCCAGCAGTTTATCCCCGGGGGGGGATGAGCAGTTCTTC.

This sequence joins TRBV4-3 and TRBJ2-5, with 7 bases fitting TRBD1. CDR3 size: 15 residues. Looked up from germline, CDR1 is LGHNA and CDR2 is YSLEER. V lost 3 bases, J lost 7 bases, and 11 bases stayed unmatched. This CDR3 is CASSQMTGPTGTQYF. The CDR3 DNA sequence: TGCGCCAGCAGCCAGATGACAGGGCCGACGGGGACCCAGTACTTC.

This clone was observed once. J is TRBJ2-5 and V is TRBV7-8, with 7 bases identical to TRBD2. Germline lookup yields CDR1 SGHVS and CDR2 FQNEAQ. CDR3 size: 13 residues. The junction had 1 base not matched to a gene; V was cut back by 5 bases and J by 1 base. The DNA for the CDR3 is TGTGCCAGCAGCCCTAGCGGCCAAGAGACCCAGTACTTC. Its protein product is CASSPSGQETQYF.

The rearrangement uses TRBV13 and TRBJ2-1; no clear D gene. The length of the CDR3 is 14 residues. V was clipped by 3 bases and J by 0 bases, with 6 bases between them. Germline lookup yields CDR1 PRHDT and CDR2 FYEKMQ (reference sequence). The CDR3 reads CASSFGTSYNEQFF. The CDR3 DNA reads TGTGCCAGCAGCTTCGGAACCTCCTACAATGAGCAGTTCTTC.

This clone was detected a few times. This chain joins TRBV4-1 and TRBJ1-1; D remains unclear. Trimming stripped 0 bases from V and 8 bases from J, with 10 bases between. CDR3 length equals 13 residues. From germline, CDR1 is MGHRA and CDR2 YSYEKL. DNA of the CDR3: TGCGCCAGCAGCCAAGAGTCGTGGGCAGAAGCTTTCTTT. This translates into CASSQESWAEAFF.

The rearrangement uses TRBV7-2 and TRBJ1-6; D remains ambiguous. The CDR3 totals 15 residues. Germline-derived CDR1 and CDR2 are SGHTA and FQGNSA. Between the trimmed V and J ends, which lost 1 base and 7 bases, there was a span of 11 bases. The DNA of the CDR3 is TGTGCCAGCAGCTTAGTTCCGGGGAGCAATTCACCCCTCCACTTT. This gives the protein CASSLVPGSNSPLHF.

This CDR3 reads CASIAPPGELFF. The CDR3 DNA reads TGTGCCAGTATCGCCCCCCCCGGGGAGCTGTTTTTT. The chain recombines TRBV19 with TRBJ2-2; D not certain. The germline CDR1 and CDR2 sequences are LNHDA and SQIVND (reference sequence). The CDR3 has 12 residues. V gave up 7 bases and J gave up 6 bases, with 9 bases separating them. Together with reference TRBV19 and TRBJ2-2, the CDR3 gives the full variable domain: DGGITQSPKYLFRKEGQNVTLSCEQNLNHDAMYWYRQDPGQGLRLIYYSQIVNDFQKGDIAEGYSVSREKKESFPLTVTSAQKNPTAFYLCASIAPPGELFFGEGSRLTVL.

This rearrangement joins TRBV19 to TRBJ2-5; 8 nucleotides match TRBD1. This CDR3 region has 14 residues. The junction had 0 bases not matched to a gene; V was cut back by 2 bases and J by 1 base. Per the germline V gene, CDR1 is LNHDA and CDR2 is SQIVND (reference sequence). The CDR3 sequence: CASSITGGQETQYF. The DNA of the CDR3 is TGTGCCAGTAGTATAACAGGGGGCCAAGAGACCCAGTACTTC.

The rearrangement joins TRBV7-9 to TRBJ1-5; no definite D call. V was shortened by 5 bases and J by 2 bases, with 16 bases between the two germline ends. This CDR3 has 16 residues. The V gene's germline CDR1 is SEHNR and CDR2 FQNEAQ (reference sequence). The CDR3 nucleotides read TGTGCCAGCAGCCCCTTAGGATTTGCGGGCAATCAGCCCCAGCATTTT. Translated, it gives CASSPLGFAGNQPQHF.

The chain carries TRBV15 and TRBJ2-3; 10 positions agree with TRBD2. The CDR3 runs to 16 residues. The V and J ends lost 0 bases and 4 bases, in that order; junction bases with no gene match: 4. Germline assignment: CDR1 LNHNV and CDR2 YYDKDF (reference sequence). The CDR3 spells CATSRDPSGGADTQYF. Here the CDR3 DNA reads TGTGCCACCAGCAGAGATCCCAGCGGGGGGGCAGATACGCAGTATTTT.

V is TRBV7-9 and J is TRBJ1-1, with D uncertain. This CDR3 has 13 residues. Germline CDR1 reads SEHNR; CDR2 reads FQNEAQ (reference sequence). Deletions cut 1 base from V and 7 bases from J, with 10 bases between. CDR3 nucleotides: TGTGCCAGCAGCTTAGGTAGTGCAATTGAAGCTTTCTTT. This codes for CASSLGSAIEAFF.

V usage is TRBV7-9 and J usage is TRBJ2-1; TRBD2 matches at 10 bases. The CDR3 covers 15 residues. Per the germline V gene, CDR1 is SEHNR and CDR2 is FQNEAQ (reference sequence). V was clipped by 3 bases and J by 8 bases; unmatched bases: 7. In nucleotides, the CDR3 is TGTGCCAGCAGCTTGGGGAGCGGGAGGGCCGATGAGCAGTTCTTC. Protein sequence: CASSLGSGRADEQFF.

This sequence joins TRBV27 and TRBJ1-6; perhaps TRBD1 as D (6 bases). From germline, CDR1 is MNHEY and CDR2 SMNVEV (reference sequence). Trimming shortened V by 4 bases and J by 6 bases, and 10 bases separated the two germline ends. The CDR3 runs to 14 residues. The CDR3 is CASSSTGSNSPLHF. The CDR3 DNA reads TGTGCCAGCAGTTCAACAGGGTCTAATTCACCCCTCCACTTT.

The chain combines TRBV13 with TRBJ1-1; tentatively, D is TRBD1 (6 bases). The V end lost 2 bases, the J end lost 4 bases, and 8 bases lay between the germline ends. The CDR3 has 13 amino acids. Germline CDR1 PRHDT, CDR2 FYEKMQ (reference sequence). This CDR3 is CASSLRGSTEAFF. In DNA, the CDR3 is TGTGCCAGCAGCTTAAGGGGGAGCACTGAAGCTTTCTTT.

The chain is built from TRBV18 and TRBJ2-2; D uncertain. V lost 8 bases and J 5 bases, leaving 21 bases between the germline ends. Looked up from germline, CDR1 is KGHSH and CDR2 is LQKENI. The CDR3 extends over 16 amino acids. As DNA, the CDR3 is TGTGCCAGCCCCTCGTGGTCAACCGCTATTACCGGGGAGCTGTTTTTT. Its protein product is CASPSWSTAITGELFF.

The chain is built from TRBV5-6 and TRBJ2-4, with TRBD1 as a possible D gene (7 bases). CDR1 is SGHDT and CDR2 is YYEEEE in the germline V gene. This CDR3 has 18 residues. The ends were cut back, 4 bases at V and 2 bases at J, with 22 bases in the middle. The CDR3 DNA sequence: TGTGCCAGCAGCCCGGGGGTCCTTACAGGGGTTCCCAAAAACATTCAGTACTTC. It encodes CASSPGVLTGVPKNIQYF. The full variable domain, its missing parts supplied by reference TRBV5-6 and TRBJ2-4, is DAGVTQSPTHLIKTRGQQVTLRCSPKSGHDTVSWYQQALGQGPQFIFQYYEEEERQRGNFPDRFSGHQFPNYSSELNVNALLLGDSALYLCASSPGVLTGVPKNIQYFGAGTRLSVL.

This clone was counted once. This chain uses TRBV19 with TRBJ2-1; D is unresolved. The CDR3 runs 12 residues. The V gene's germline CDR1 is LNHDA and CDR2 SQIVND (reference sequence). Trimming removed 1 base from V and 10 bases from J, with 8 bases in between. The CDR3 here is CASSIGQTEQFF. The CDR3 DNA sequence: TGTGCCAGTAGTATAGGGCAGACCGAGCAGTTCTTC. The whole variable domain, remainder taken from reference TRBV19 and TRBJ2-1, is DGGITQSPKYLFRKEGQNVTLSCEQNLNHDAMYWYRQDPGQGLRLIYYSQIVNDFQKGDIAEGYSVSREKKESFPLTVTSAQKNPTAFYLCASSIGQTEQFFGPGTRLTVL.

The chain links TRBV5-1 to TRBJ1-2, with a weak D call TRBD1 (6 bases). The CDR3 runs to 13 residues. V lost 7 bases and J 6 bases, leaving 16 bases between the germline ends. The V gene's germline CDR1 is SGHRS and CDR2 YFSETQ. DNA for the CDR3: TGCGCCAGCGCCTTACTGGGGGGCGATGGCTACACCTTC. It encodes CASALLGGDGYTF.

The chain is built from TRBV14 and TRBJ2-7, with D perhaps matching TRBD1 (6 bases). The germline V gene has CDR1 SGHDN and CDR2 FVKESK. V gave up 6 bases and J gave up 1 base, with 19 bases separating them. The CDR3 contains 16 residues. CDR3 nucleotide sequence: TGTGCCAGCAGTCCATTAGAGTTTACAGGGTCCTACGAGCAGTACTTC. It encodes CASSPLEFTGSYEQYF.

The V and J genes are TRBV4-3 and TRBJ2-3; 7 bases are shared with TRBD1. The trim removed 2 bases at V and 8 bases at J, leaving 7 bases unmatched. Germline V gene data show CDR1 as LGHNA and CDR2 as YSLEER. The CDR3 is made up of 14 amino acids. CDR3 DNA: TGCGCCAGCAGCCAAACCGGACAGGTAGGTACGCAGTATTTT. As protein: CASSQTGQVGTQYF.

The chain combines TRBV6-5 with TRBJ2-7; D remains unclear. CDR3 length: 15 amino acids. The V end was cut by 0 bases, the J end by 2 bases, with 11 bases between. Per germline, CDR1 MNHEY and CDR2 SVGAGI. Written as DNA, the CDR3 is TGTGCCAGCAGTTACTCTACAGAACCAACCTACGAGCAGTACTTC. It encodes CASSYSTEPTYEQYF.

CDR3 sequence reads: CASSEAEGPLNEQFF. DNA of the CDR3: TGTGCCAGCAGTGAAGCAGAGGGCCCTTTGAATGAGCAGTTCTTC. The V call is TRBV6-1, the J call TRBJ2-1; D is perhaps TRBD2 (5 bases). Trimming removed 0 bases from V and 7 bases from J, with 13 bases in between. CDR3 length: 15 residues. Germline V gene lookup returns CDR1 MNHNS and CDR2 SASEGT.